This passage covers 14 T cell receptor beta chains from one sample sequenced in a study of identical twins. TCRdb processed the 5' RACE reads anew with MiXCR; each CDR3 protein has one entry. Of 250,000 to 350,000 distinct CDR3 sequences in the sample, roughly 8.6% were seen once. The data also belong to a second study, concerning yellow fever vaccine responses in identical twins.

The sequenced sample was memory (CD45RO+) T cells sorted from blood. The receptors shown here come from a woman between 18 and 30 years old in good health.

The sample holds many counts of this clonotype. The chain joins TRBV6-4 to TRBJ2-3, with 8 positions matching TRBD1. Germline V gene lookup returns CDR1 MRHNA and CDR2 SNTAGT. J was trimmed by 1 base and V by 3 bases; bases with no gene match: 0. The CDR3 contains 14 residues. This CDR3 reads CASSETGGTDTQYF. Written as DNA, the CDR3 is TGTGCCAGCAGTGAGACAGGGGGCACAGATACGCAGTATTTT.

This clonotype was recorded at least ten times. The V and J genes are TRBV19 and TRBJ2-1; 8 positions agree with TRBD2. The trim removed 7 bases at V and 9 bases at J, leaving 11 bases unmatched. This CDR3 spans 14 amino acids. CDR1 LNHDA and CDR2 SQIVND come from the germline V gene (reference sequence). This CDR3 reads CASTLVTGGVEQFF. The CDR3 coding sequence is TGTGCCAGTACTCTCGTGACGGGAGGGGTTGAGCAGTTCTTC.

This clonotype has at least ten counts. The gene calls are TRBV5-1 and TRBJ2-6; TRBD2 might be the D (5 bases). This CDR3 has 16 residues. V was shortened by 1 base and J by 0 bases, with 8 bases between the two germline ends. In germline, CDR1 is SGHRS, CDR2 YFSETQ. CDR3 bases: TGCGCCAGCAGCTTGAGCGGAAACTCTGGGGCCAACGTCCTGACTTTC. Its protein is CASSLSGNSGANVLTF.

For the CDR3, the DNA is TGTGCCAGCAGCTCCTGGGTAGCGGGTAACAATGAGCAGTTCTTC. Translating it yields CASSSWVAGNNEQFF. The rearrangement links TRBV28 to TRBJ2-1; 7 bases align to TRBD2. The CDR3 spans 15 residues. Germline V CDR1 and CDR2: MDHEN, SYDVKM. The V segment lost 6 bases and the J segment 5 bases; nucleotides outside the gene matches: 10.

This clonotype was recorded many times. Here the CDR3 DNA reads TGCAGCGCCGGAGCGACCCCCGGGGAGCAGTACTTC. This translates into CSAGATPGEQYF. The chain has TRBV29-1 and TRBJ2-7; D gene unclear. Germline V gene sequence: CDR1 SQVTM, CDR2 ANQGSEA. The length of the CDR3 is 12 residues. V lost 7 bases and J lost 7, with 17 bases in between.

This clonotype was detected ten times or more. The chain links TRBV11-1 to TRBJ2-3, with 8 positions matching TRBD1. Losses at the gene ends were 2 bases for V and 1 base for J; bases not matched to a gene: 2. CDR1 and CDR2 from the germline V gene are SGHAT and FQDESV (reference sequence). The CDR3 length is 15 residues. The CDR3 here is CASSLQGAGTDTQYF. In DNA form, the CDR3 reads TGTGCCAGCAGCTTACAGGGGGCGGGCACAGATACGCAGTATTTT.

Only a few counts were recorded for this clonotype. This chain connects TRBV27 to TRBJ2-1; D is unresolved. The CDR3 sequence is 12 residues long. CDR1 is MNHEY and CDR2 is SMNVEV in the germline V gene (reference sequence). The V end lost 8 bases, the J end lost 4 bases, and 9 bases lay between the germline ends. The chain's CDR3 is CASLSGYNEQFF. CDR3 coding DNA: TGTGCCAGCTTGTCCGGTTACAATGAGCAGTTCTTC.

The chain uses TRBV27 and TRBJ1-2; TRBD1 matches at 9 bases. This CDR3 comprises 16 residues. Germline V gives CDR1 MNHEY, CDR2 SMNVEV (reference sequence). V dropped 5 bases and J dropped 7; count of bases not matched to a gene: 14. As DNA, the CDR3 is TGTGCCAGCAGTGACCTCGGACAGGGGCGGATGGGTGGCTACACCTTC. Amino acids: CASSDLGQGRMGGYTF.

The chain joins TRBV5-1 to TRBJ2-5; D gene uncertain. This CDR3 spans 15 amino acids. V shed 0 bases and J shed 2 bases, with 11 bases lying between them. Germline CDR1 and CDR2: SGHRS and YFSETQ. CDR3 coding DNA: TGCGCCAGCAGCTTGGCTTTACTGGGGCAAGAGACCCAGTACTTC. It encodes CASSLALLGQETQYF. Full variable domain (outside the CDR3, taken from reference TRBV5-1 and TRBJ2-5): KAGVTQTPRYLIKTRGQQVTLSCSPISGHRSVSWYQQTPGQGLQFLFEYFSETQRNKGNFPGRFSGRQFSNSRSEMNVSTLELGDSALYLCASSLALLGQETQYFGPGTRLLVL.

This clonotype was seen a few times. The rearrangement joins TRBV29-1 to TRBJ2-7; tentatively, D is TRBD2 (5 bases). V dropped 1 base and J dropped 3 bases, with 16 bases sitting between them. The V gene's germline CDR1 is SQVTM and CDR2 ANQGSEA. CDR3 length: 15 amino acids. Here the CDR3 reads CSVEGVPGSVYEQYF. CDR3 coding DNA: TGCAGCGTTGAAGGCGTACCGGGATCCGTCTACGAGCAGTACTTC.

This clonotype has a handful of counts. The rearrangement links TRBV9 to TRBJ2-1; TRBD2 agrees at 12 bases. Germline V gene sequence: CDR1 SGDLS, CDR2 YYNGEE. J was trimmed by 8 bases and V by 0 bases; bases with no gene match: 3. This CDR3 is built from 15 residues. The CDR3 is CASSVVTSGSDEQFF. The CDR3 bases are TGTGCCAGCAGCGTAGTGACTAGCGGGAGCGATGAGCAGTTCTTC.

The sample holds many counts of this clonotype. The rearrangement links TRBV14 to TRBJ2-5, with 7 bases matching TRBD1. This CDR3 comprises 17 residues. After removal of 3 bases from V and 3 bases from J, the junction contained 13 bases not matched to a gene. Germline-derived CDR1 and CDR2 are SGHDN and FVKESK. For the CDR3, the DNA is TGTGCCAGCAGCCAGACAGGGTTCCGCGGATCCGAAGAGACCCAGTACTTC. Its translation: CASSQTGFRGSEETQYF.

This clonotype was found a few times. The rearrangement joins TRBV6-5 to TRBJ2-3; TRBD1 agrees at 9 bases. V gave up 6 bases and J gave up 3 bases; unmatched junction bases: 13. This CDR3 is built from 17 residues. Per germline, CDR1 MNHEY and CDR2 SVGAGI. The CDR3 protein is CASSYRGLWSVTDTQYF. CDR3 nucleotides: TGTGCCAGCAGCTACAGGGGGCTTTGGTCAGTGACAGATACGCAGTATTTT.

The chain couples TRBV6-4 to TRBJ2-5; 12 bases are shared with TRBD2. The V and J ends lost 6 bases and 1 base, in that order; junction bases with no gene match: 6. The length of the CDR3 is 16 residues. Germline values: CDR1 MRHNA, CDR2 SNTAGT. The CDR3 region is CASRGGLAGFQETQYF. The CDR3, as DNA: TGTGCCAGCAGGGGAGGACTAGCGGGATTCCAAGAGACCCAGTACTTC.